This entry describes one T cell receptor (beta chain). What it binds is unknown. The data were obtained in a study of cytomegalovirus exposure and HLA in healthy donors. Here immunoSEQ multiplex PCR was the method, and the copy in TCRdb shows in-frame clones only, minus some. The sample carries some 200,000 clones, about nine tenths recorded once. CDR1 and CDR2 (germline): MDHEN, SYDVKM. Deletions cut 3 bases from V and 0 bases from J, with 14 bases between. The CDR3 totals 16 residues. Findings and limits, study-wide: In a later analysis, first-cohort TCR clusters were found to tend to co-occur in the 120 or so validation repertoires. Cytomegalovirus-associated status was assigned to 150 to 200 TCR beta chains. There were a few CMV-associated chains whose specificity for CMV antigens was confirmed in vitro.

The chain uses TRBV28 and TRBJ1-2; D unclear. The TCR sequence derives from a man aged 25 to 40 in good health and CMV-seropositive. The sequencing input was PBMCs. This CDR3 reads CASSLPPRRTNYGYTF. The CDR3 nucleotides are TGTGCCAGCAGTTTGCCCCCCAGAAGAACTAACTATGGCTACACCTTC.